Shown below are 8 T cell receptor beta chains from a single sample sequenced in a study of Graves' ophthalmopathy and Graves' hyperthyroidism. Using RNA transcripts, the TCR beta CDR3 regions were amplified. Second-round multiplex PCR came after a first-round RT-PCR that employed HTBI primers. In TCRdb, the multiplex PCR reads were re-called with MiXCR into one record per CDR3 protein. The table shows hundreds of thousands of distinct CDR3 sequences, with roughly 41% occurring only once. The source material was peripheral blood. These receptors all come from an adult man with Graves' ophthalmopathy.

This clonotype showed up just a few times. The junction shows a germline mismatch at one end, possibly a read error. The CDR3 region has the DNA TGTGCCAGCAGTTTAGCAGGGGCCAACTATGGCTACACCTTC. Amino acids: CASSLAGANYGYTF. The chain joins TRBV7-9 to TRBJ1-2, with a possible D match to TRBD1 (6 bases). The CDR3 sequence is 14 residues long. The germline V gene has CDR1 SEHNR and CDR2 FQNEAQ (reference sequence).

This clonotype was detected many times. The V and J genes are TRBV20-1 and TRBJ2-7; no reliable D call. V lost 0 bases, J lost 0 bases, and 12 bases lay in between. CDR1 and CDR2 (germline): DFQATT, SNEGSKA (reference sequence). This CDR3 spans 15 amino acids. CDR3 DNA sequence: TGCAGTGCTAGAGATGCGGAAAGGAGCTCCTACGAGCAGTACTTC. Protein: CSARDAERSSYEQYF.

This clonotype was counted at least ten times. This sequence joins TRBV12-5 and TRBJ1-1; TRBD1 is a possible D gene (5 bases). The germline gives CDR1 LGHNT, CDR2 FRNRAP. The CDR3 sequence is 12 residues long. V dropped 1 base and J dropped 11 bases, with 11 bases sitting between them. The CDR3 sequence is CASGLESGSAFF. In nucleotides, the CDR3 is TGTGCTAGTGGTTTGGAATCAGGGTCCGCTTTCTTT.

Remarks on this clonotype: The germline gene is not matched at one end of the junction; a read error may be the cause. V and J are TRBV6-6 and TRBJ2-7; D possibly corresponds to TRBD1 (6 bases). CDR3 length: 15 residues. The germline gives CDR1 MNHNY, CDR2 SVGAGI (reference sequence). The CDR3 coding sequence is TGTGCCAGCGGTTACCTGGACAGTGCTACCTACGAGCAGTACTTC. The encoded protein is CASGYLDSATYEQYF.

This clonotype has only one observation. The CDR3 coding sequence is TGCAGCGGGGGGGACAGCGCTAATGAAAAACTGTTTTTT. It encodes CSGGDSANEKLFF. The J gene is TRBJ1-4, the V gene TRBV29-1, with TRBD1 identical over 7 bases. V shed 7 bases, J shed 3 bases, and the junction held 5 bases outside the gene matches. This CDR3 has 13 residues. Germline loops: CDR1 SQVTM, CDR2 ANQGSEA.

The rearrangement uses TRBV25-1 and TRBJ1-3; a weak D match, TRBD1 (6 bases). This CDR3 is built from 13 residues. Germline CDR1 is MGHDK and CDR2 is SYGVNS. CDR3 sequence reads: CPNRATSGNTIYF. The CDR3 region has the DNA TGTCCCAACAGGGCTACCTCTGGAAACACCATATATTTT.

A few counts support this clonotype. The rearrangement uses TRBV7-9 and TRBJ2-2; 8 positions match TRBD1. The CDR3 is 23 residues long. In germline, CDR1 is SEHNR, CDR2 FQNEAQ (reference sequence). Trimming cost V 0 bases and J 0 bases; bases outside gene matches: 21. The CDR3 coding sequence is TGTGCCAGCAGCTTAGCCTTGCCCCAAAACACAATGCCGGGACAGGCGAACACCGGGGAGCTGTTTTTT. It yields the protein CASSLALPQNTMPGQANTGELFF.

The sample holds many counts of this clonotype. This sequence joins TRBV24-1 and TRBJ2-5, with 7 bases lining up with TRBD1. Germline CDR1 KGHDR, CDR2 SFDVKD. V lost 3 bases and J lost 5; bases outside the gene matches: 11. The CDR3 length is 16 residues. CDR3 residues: CATSDPARTGGETQYF. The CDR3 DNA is TGTGCCACCAGTGATCCCGCTCGGACAGGCGGGGAGACCCAGTACTTC.